The next 13 T cell receptor beta chains were all read from a single sample in a study of beta chain features in type 1 diabetes. Findings and limits, study-wide: TCRB CDR3 length was moderately but significantly reduced in all four CD4+ subsets of Type 1 diabetes patients.

These receptors' targets are unknown. Expressed TCRB transcripts got sequenced, as all isolated RNA was reverse transcribed. Profiling relied on immunoSEQ multiplex PCR, and the TCRdb table lists in-frame clones only, not all of them. The repertoire holds 680,000 or so clones, with roughly an eighth as singletons. Sequencing was done on a sample of naive CD4+ T cells from blood. These receptors were collected from a man between 18 and 35 years old with type 1 diabetes.

This clone was detected only a few times. The chain carries TRBV18 and TRBJ2-5; 10 bases line up with TRBD1. Losses at the gene ends were 6 bases for V and 5 bases for J; bases not matched to a gene: 9. This CDR3 has 15 residues. Germline CDR1 KGHSH, CDR2 LQKENI. The CDR3 DNA reads TGTGCCAGCTCTGTCGGGACAGGGGAGTCCGAGACCCAGTACTTC. Translation gives CASSVGTGESETQYF.

This clone was detected a few times. CDR3 sequence (DNA): TGTGCCAGCAGCTTATTCGGGGGGACATATGGCTACACCTTC. This sequence encodes CASSLFGGTYGYTF. The V call is TRBV7-9, the J call TRBJ1-2; D is possibly TRBD1 (6 bases). The germline V gene encodes CDR1 SEHNR and CDR2 FQNEAQ (reference sequence). Trimming removed 2 bases at V and 5 bases at J, with 12 bases between. The CDR3 loop spans 14 amino acids.

The rearrangement links TRBV5-1 to TRBJ1-2; no reliable D call. The CDR3 has 14 amino acids. V was trimmed by 0 bases and J by 3 bases, leaving 9 bases between them. The germline V gene encodes CDR1 SGHRS and CDR2 YFSETQ. Here the CDR3 reads CASSLVGIDYGYTF. CDR3 in DNA: TGCGCCAGCAGCTTGGTAGGGATCGACTATGGCTACACCTTC. Supplemented by reference TRBV5-1 and TRBJ1-2, the full variable domain reads KAGVTQTPRYLIKTRGQQVTLSCSPISGHRSVSWYQQTPGQGLQFLFEYFSETQRNKGNFPGRFSGRQFSNSRSEMNVSTLELGDSALYLCASSLVGIDYGYTFGSGTRLTVV.

The rearrangement joins TRBV5-1 to TRBJ1-6; no clear D gene. V lost 4 bases, J lost 5 bases, and 13 bases lay in between. This CDR3 spans 15 amino acids. The germline V gene has CDR1 SGHRS and CDR2 YFSETQ. The CDR3 DNA follows: TGCGCCAGCAGCCGCGCCGGGGATGATAATTCACCCCTCCACTTT. Amino acids: CASSRAGDDNSPLHF.

Only a few counts were recorded for this clone. The chain joins TRBV29-1 to TRBJ1-1; 8 bases are a match to TRBD1. Germline assignment: CDR1 SQVTM and CDR2 ANQGSEA. V lost 7 bases, J lost 3 bases, and 7 bases stayed unmatched. CDR3 length: 13 residues. DNA of the CDR3: TGCAGCGCGCGGACAGGGTCTGACACTGAAGCTTTCTTT. Amino acids: CSARTGSDTEAFF. Full variable domain (rest looked up from reference TRBV29-1 and TRBJ1-1): SAVISQKPSRDICQRGTSLTIQCQVDSQVTMMFWYRQQPGQSLTLIATANQGSEATYESGFVIDKFPISRPNLTFSTLTVSNMSPEDSSIYLCSARTGSDTEAFFGQGTRLTVV.

CDR3: CASSLYRQGSGETQYF. The CDR3 DNA sequence: TGTGCCAGCAGTTTATACAGGCAGGGTTCAGGAGAGACCCAGTACTTC. This rearrangement joins TRBV28 to TRBJ2-5; TRBD1 might be the D (5 bases). Germline V CDR1 and CDR2: MDHEN, SYDVKM. V was clipped by 1 base and J by 4 bases, with 16 bases between them. The CDR3 contains 16 residues.

This clone showed up just a few times. V gene TRBV13 combines with J gene TRBJ1-2; D not certain. The CDR3 is 13 amino acids. CDR1 is PRHDT and CDR2 is FYEKMQ in the germline V gene (reference sequence). Trimming left V 3 bases short and J 2 bases short, with 7 bases between. CDR3 coding DNA: TGTGCCAGCAGCTTCGGGGTCAACTATGGCTACACCTTC. Translated: CASSFGVNYGYTF.

This chain joins TRBV30 and TRBJ1-5, with D possibly matching TRBD1 (5 bases). Germline V gene lookup returns CDR1 GTSNPN and CDR2 SVGIG (reference sequence). The CDR3 loop spans 12 amino acids. Trimming cost V 8 bases and J 4 bases, with 12 bases left between them. The CDR3 DNA follows: TGTGCCGTCGAGGGACCAAATCAGCCCCAGCATTTT. Translating it yields CAVEGPNQPQHF.

The J gene is TRBJ1-3, the V gene TRBV30, with 7 positions matching TRBD1. This CDR3 is built from 13 residues. Looked up from germline, CDR1 is GTSNPN and CDR2 is SVGIG (reference sequence). The CDR3 DNA reads TGTGCAATTGGACAGGTTTTTGGAAACACCATATATTTT. Translated: CAIGQVFGNTIYF.

The CDR3 is CAWSRQGPNTEAFF. CDR3 DNA: TGTGCCTGGAGTCGACAGGGACCGAACACTGAAGCTTTCTTT. V usage is TRBV30 and J usage is TRBJ1-1, with 7 bases lining up with TRBD1. The CDR3 is made up of 14 amino acids. After removal of 2 bases from V and 1 base from J, the junction contained 4 bases not matched to a gene. Per the germline V gene, CDR1 is GTSNPN and CDR2 is SVGIG (reference sequence). The variable domain in full, with the rest retrieved from reference TRBV30 and TRBJ1-1, is SQTIHQWPATLVQPVGSPLSLECTVEGTSNPNLYWYRQAAGRGLQLLFYSVGIGQISSEVPQNLSASRPQDRQFILSSKKLLLSDSGFYLCAWSRQGPNTEAFFGQGTRLTVV.

This clone appeared a few times. This sequence joins TRBV14 and TRBJ2-3; D might be TRBD1 or TRBD2, each matching 5 bases. This CDR3 contains 14 residues. V lost 4 bases and J 4 bases, leaving 12 bases between the germline ends. The germline V gene encodes CDR1 SGHDN and CDR2 FVKESK. CDR3 amino acids: CASSRGGGPDTQYF. The CDR3 DNA reads TGTGCCAGCAGCCGGGGTGGGGGACCAGATACGCAGTATTTT.

This clone was counted only a few times. The gene calls are TRBV25-1 and TRBJ2-5; D possibly matches TRBD1 or TRBD2 (5 bases each). V lost 1 base to trimming and J lost 2 bases, with 17 bases between them. Germline loops: CDR1 MGHDK, CDR2 SYGVNS. The CDR3 loop spans 17 amino acids. The CDR3 bases are TGTGCCAGCAGTGAATGGACCCGGGGCAGGGCACAAGAGACCCAGTACTTC. Translating it yields CASSEWTRGRAQETQYF.

Only a few counts were recorded for this clone. The chain links TRBV9 to TRBJ2-1; 7 nucleotides match TRBD1. The CDR3 consists of 16 residues. Germline V CDR1 and CDR2: SGDLS, YYNGEE. V lost 4 bases and J lost 0; bases outside the gene matches: 7. DNA of the CDR3: TGTGCCAGCAGCATTCGACAGGGAAGCTCCTACAATGAGCAGTTCTTC. This translates into CASSIRQGSSYNEQFF.